This T cell receptor (beta chain) was recorded in a study of technical replicates of blood from several donors. Libraries were prepared by immunoSEQ multiplex PCR; TCRdb keeps only in-frame clonotypes and omits some of them. The sample shows about 74,000 clones, just under 95% of them seen only once. Per the germline V gene, CDR1 is SNHLY and CDR2 is FYNNEI. V shed 4 bases and J shed 4 bases, with 16 bases lying between them. The CDR3 loop spans 16 amino acids. The chain combines TRBV2 with TRBJ1-4; D remains ambiguous. Sequencing was performed on T cells isolated from PBMCs. This clonotype was obtained from a human donor in good health. CDR3: CASSGPGSEGNEKLFF. Here the CDR3 DNA reads TGTGCCAGCAGTGGCCCGGGGTCGGAGGGTAATGAAAAACTGTTTTTT.